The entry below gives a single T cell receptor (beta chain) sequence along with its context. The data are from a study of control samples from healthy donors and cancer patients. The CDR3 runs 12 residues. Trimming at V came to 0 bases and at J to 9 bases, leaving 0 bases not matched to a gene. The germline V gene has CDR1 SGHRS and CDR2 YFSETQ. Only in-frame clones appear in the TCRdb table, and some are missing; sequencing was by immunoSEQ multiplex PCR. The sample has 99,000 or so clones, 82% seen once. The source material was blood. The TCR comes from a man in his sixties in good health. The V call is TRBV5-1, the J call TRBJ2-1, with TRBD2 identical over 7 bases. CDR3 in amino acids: CASSLAGGEQFF. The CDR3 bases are TGCGCCAGCAGCTTGGCGGGGGGTGAGCAGTTCTTC. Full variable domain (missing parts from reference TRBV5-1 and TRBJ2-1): KAGVTQTPRYLIKTRGQQVTLSCSPISGHRSVSWYQQTPGQGLQFLFEYFSETQRNKGNFPGRFSGRQFSNSRSEMNVSTLELGDSALYLCASSLAGGEQFFGPGTRLTVL.